The rows below give T cell receptor beta chains drawn from one sample of a study of a mutant IDH1 vaccine in newly diagnosed glioma. Their antigens are not known. Sequenced by immunoSEQ multiplex PCR; TCRdb stores in-frame clones only, minus some. The data contain approximately 79,000 clones, about 85% of them singletons. This sample comprised PBMCs, obtained from a glioma patient whose treatment included an IDH1 peptide vaccine. The receptors derive from a woman in her forties or fifties with glioma. Both conserved end residues are part of each CDR3. The D gene is left open where the match is weak. Where a row states a size, it is once, few, many or the class of an expanded clone; other rows omit it.

v_call	clone_size	j_call	d_call	cdr3_nt	cdr3_aa
TRBV7-8	-	TRBJ2-3	-	TGTGCCAGCAGCTTAGCGAGAGTGCTCCGGGCAGATACGCAGTATTTT	CASSLARVLRADTQYF
TRBV28	once	TRBJ1-2	-	TGTGCCAGCAGTTTACCGGGGGATTCTAACTATGGCTACACCTTC	CASSLPGDSNYGYTF
TRBV28	-	TRBJ1-5	TRBD1	TGTGCCAGCAGTATGACAGGGTGGAATCAGCCCCAGCATTTT	CASSMTGWNQPQHF
TRBV5-1	-	TRBJ1-1	TRBD1	TGCGCCAGCAGCGCTGGACAGGGGATGGGCACTGAAGCTTTCTTT	CASSAGQGMGTEAFF
TRBV18	-	TRBJ1-1	TRBD1	TGTGCCAGCTCACCCGGGGACAGGGTGACCACTGAAGCTTTCTTT	CASSPGDRVTTEAFF
TRBV5-1	-	TRBJ2-5	TRBD1	TGCGCCAGCAGCTTTACAGGGGAAGAGACCCAGTACTTC	CASSFTGEETQYF
TRBV15	-	TRBJ2-1	-	TGTGCCACCAGCAGGATCCCGGACAGACTCGGTGAGCAGTTCTTC	CATSRIPDRLGEQFF
TRBV5-1	-	TRBJ2-7	TRBD1	TGCGCCAGCAGCTTGAGGCAGGGGGCCGGAGAAGAGCAGTACTTC	CASSLRQGAGEEQYF
TRBV7-9	-	TRBJ2-1	-	TGTGCCAGCAGCTTGGGCAACCAAAAAACTGAGCAGTTCTTC	CASSLGNQKTEQFF
TRBV2	-	TRBJ2-4	-	TGTGCCAGCTCCAAAAACATTCAGTACTTC	CASSKNIQYF
TRBV20-1	-	TRBJ1-1	-	TGCAGTGCTAGAGATCGGGAAACAGCTTTCTTT	CSARDRETAFF
TRBV7-9	-	TRBJ2-2	TRBD2	TGTGCCAGCAGCCCCGGGGGGATACAGTTGAACACCGGGGAGCTGTTTTTT	CASSPGGIQLNTGELFF
TRBV5-1	-	TRBJ1-5	-	TGCGCCAGCAGCTTGGGGGGGGCTTCAGAGCCCCAGCATTTT	CASSLGGASEPQHF
TRBV11-2	-	TRBJ2-7	-	TGTGCCAGCAGCTTAGATCGGGGGCACGAGCAGTACTTC	CASSLDRGHEQYF
TRBV11-2	-	TRBJ2-7	TRBD1	TGTGCCAGCAGCCTTATTGACAGGGCCTACGAGCAGTACTTC	CASSLIDRAYEQYF
TRBV19	-	TRBJ2-2	TRBD1	TGTGCCAGCTTTGACAGGGGCACCGGGGAGCTGTTTTTT	CASFDRGTGELFF
TRBV10-1	-	TRBJ2-3	-	TGCGCCAGCAGTGGAAGGACAGATTTGGGGCAGTATTTT	CASSGRTDLGQYF
TRBV4-2	-	TRBJ1-4	-	TGTGCCAGCAGCCAAACCGTAGGCCCTAATGAAAAACTGTTTTTT	CASSQTVGPNEKLFF
TRBV30	-	TRBJ1-6	-	TGTGCCTGGAGTGGTTTTATGAGGGCACCCCTCCACTTT	CAWSGFMRAPLHF
TRBV5-3	-	TRBJ1-5	TRBD1	TGTGCCAGAAGCTCGACCCCACACGACAGGGGGGGCAATCAGCCCCAGCATTTT	CARSSTPHDRGGNQPQHF
TRBV10-3	-	TRBJ1-3	-	TGTGCCATCAGTGAGCCAAGGACAACTTTAAACACCATATATTTT	CAISEPRTTLNTIYF
TRBV19	-	TRBJ1-4	-	TGTGCCAGTAGTATTTACGGTGAAGGGATTAACGAAAAACTGTTTTTT	CASSIYGEGINEKLFF
TRBV7-9	-	TRBJ2-3	-	TGTGCCAGCAGCTTTAGAGACATATACACAGATACGCAGTATTTT	CASSFRDIYTDTQYF
TRBV6-1	-	TRBJ2-7	-	TGTGCCATCTCAGGTGGGGTATTGGGCGAGCAGTACTTC	CAISGGVLGEQYF
TRBV6-5	-	TRBJ2-7	-	TGTGCCAGCAGTTACTCGACAGCTAGCTCCTACGAGCAGTACTTC	CASSYSTASSYEQYF
TRBV28	-	TRBJ2-3	-	TGTGCCAGCAGTGGAAGCGGGTATACTAGCACAGATACGCAGTATTTT	CASSGSGYTSTDTQYF
TRBV6-5	-	TRBJ2-7	TRBD1	TGTGCCAGCAGCAAGGACAGGGGACCCTACGAGCAGTACTTC	CASSKDRGPYEQYF
TRBV7-3	-	TRBJ2-7	-	TGTGCCAGCAGCTTATCCGGGACGGAGAGGAATGAGCAGTACTTC	CASSLSGTERNEQYF
TRBV5-6	-	TRBJ2-3	TRBD1	TGTGCCAGCAGCCCCGGGACAGGGGGCACGGATACGCAGTATTTT	CASSPGTGGTDTQYF
TRBV6-1	-	TRBJ2-5	TRBD1	TGTGCCAGCAGTGAATGGGGACAGGGGGCGGGGGCCCAGTACTTC	CASSEWGQGAGAQYF
TRBV11-2	-	TRBJ2-7	-	TGTGCCAGCAGCCCTACTAGGAGCTACGAGCAGTACTTC	CASSPTRSYEQYF
TRBV7-3	-	TRBJ2-1	TRBD2	TGTGCCAGCAGCCGAACCGGGACTAGCCATGGAAGAGTGAAGTTCTTC	CASSRTGTSHGRVKFF
TRBV30	-	TRBJ1-1	TRBD1	TGTGCCTGGAGTCGACAGGGGGCGATGAGGACGACTGAAGCTTTCTTT	CAWSRQGAMRTTEAFF
TRBV19	few	TRBJ1-5	TRBD1	TGTGCCAGTAGTCCCCGGACAGGACTGGGCTTCAATCAGCCCCAGCATTTT	CASSPRTGLGFNQPQHF
TRBV11-3	-	TRBJ1-1	-	TGTGCCAGCAGCTTAGATCGAGGGGACTACACTGAAGCTTTCTTT	CASSLDRGDYTEAFF
TRBV28	-	TRBJ1-2	-	TGTGCCAGCAGGGTTGGGTGGGGGGCCTTGGAGGGCTACACCTTC	CASRVGWGALEGYTF
TRBV9	once	TRBJ2-7	TRBD2	TGTGCCAGCAGCGTAGGAGTAGCGGGAGGCTACGAGCAGTACTTC	CASSVGVAGGYEQYF
TRBV9	-	TRBJ2-1	TRBD2	TGTGCCAGCAGCGTAGGGCTAGCGGGAGCAAATGAGCAGTTCTTC	CASSVGLAGANEQFF
TRBV11-3	-	TRBJ2-5	-	TGTGCCAGCAGCTTAGGGGCGAAAGAGACCCAGTACTTC	CASSLGAKETQYF
TRBV30	-	TRBJ1-5	-	TGTGCCTGGGCAGCAGAGGGAGGCGGCAATCAGCCCCAGCATTTT	CAWAAEGGGNQPQHF
TRBV2	-	TRBJ2-7	TRBD1	TGTGCCAGCACCCGGGACAGAACCTCCTACGAGCAGTACTTC	CASTRDRTSYEQYF
TRBV28	-	TRBJ1-1	-	TGTGCCAGCAGTTTAGGAAACACTGAAGCTTTCTTT	CASSLGNTEAFF
TRBV5-6	-	TRBJ2-4	-	TGTGCCAGCAGCCCTTTTGAATACAGGGGAGGTTCCAAAAACATTCAGTACTTC	CASSPFEYRGGSKNIQYF
TRBV9	-	TRBJ2-7	-	TGTGCCAGCAGCAACCGGGACGACGAGCAGTACTTC	CASSNRDDEQYF
TRBV7-3	-	TRBJ2-7	TRBD1	TGTGCCAGCAGCTGGACAGGGGGTTCCGAGCAGTACTTC	CASSWTGGSEQYF
TRBV7-8	-	TRBJ2-7	-	TGTGCCAGCAGCCCCTTTGGGTCGGTGACCTACGAGCAGTACTTC	CASSPFGSVTYEQYF
TRBV19	-	TRBJ2-7	TRBD2	TGTGCCAGTAGTATAGATGGCGGGACTAGCGGGGGCGAGCAGTACTTC	CASSIDGGTSGGEQYF
TRBV30	-	TRBJ1-3	-	TGTGCCTGGAGTGTCGAGCGATCGGGAAACACCATATATTTT	CAWSVERSGNTIYF
TRBV30	-	TRBJ2-1	-	TGTGCCTGGAGTGTAGGCTCCTACAATGAGCAGTTCTTC	CAWSVGSYNEQFF
TRBV29-1	-	TRBJ1-2	TRBD1	TGCAGCGTTGTACGGGGGGCTCTGGACAGGTTCTATGGCTACACCTTC	CSVVRGALDRFYGYTF
TRBV9	-	TRBJ2-1	-	TGTGCCAGCAGCGGGAACAATGAGCAGTTCTTC	CASSGNNEQFF
TRBV5-1	-	TRBJ1-2	-	TGCGCCAGCAGTGATAATTATGGCTACACCTTC	CASSDNYGYTF
TRBV5-4	-	TRBJ1-1	-	TGTGCCAGCAGCCGGGACAAGAACACTGAAGCTTTCTTT	CASSRDKNTEAFF
TRBV6-5	-	TRBJ1-4	TRBD1	TGTGCCAGCAGCCGCCGGACAGGGGCACGGGAAAAACTGTTTTTT	CASSRRTGAREKLFF
TRBV7-6	-	TRBJ2-7	-	TGTGCCAGCAGCTTAGGTACGGGACACTTCTCCTACGAGCAGTACTTC	CASSLGTGHFSYEQYF
TRBV7-6	-	TRBJ2-5	-	TGTGCCAGCAGCGCACGGTGGGAGACCCAGTACTTC	CASSARWETQYF
TRBV10-3	once	TRBJ1-2	-	TGTGCCATCAGTGATTTTGACGGCGCCGAGGGCTACACCTTC	CAISDFDGAEGYTF